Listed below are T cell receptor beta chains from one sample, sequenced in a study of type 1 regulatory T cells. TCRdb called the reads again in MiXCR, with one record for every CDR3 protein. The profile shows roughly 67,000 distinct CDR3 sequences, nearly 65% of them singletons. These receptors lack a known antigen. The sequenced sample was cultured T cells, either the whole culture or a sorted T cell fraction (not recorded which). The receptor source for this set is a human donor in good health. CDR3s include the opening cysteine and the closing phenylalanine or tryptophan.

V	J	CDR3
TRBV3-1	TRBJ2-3	CASSDRPDTQYF
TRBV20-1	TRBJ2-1	CSAREGYRGLEQFF
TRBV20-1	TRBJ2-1	CSALEIQGTAYNEQFF
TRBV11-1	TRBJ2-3	CASSFPGHTQYF
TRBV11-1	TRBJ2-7	CASSPRTVYEQYF
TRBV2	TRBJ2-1	CASSDTGSYREQFF
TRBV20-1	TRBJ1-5	CSAAHQGDLSNQPQHF
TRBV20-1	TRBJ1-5	CSARGGTGSNQPQHF
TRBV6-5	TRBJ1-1	CASSYAQGNTEAFF
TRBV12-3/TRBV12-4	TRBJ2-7	CASSPVAGTYEQYF
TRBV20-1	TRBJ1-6	CSASEGYFNSPLHF
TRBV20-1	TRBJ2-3	CSDNRWFADTQYF
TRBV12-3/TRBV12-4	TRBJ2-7	CASSLEIGTGEHEQYF
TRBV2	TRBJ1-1	CASSVERDTEAFF
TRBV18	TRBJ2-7	CASSPQQGAPYEQYF
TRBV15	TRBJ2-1	CATLRWREGNEQFF
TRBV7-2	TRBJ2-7	CASSLVQGASYEQYF
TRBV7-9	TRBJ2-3	CASSNLAGVTDTQYF
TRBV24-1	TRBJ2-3	CATSDSPKEADTQYF
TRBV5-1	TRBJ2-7	CASSLGWGQGANEQYF
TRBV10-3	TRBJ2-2	CAIRITAGPTGELFF
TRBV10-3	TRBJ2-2	CAISERSGSATGELFF
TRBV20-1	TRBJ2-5	CSAKDTSGRGAETQYF
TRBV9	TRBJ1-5	CASSEGQGYGQPQHF
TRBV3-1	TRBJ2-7	CASSQGNEQYF
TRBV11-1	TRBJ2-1	CASRPFLVAGNNERFF
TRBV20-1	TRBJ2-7	CSAEQGRLAGAFLPYEQYF
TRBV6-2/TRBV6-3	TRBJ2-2	CAIARINTGELFF
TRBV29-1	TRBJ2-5	CSTGARQETQYF
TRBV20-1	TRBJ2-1	CSASTAGRSYNEQFF
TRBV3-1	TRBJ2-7	CASSPQLVNSYEQYF
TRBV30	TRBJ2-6	CAWSPGANVLTF
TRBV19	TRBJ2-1	CASSPTSGRTLYNEQFF
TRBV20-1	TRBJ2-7	CSARGATVGASEQYF
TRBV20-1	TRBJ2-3	CSARDPGNTQYF
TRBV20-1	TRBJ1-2	CSASGLVVNYGYTF
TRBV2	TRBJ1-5	CASSEALRGNQPQHF
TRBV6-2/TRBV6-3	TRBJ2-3	CASTPRESRDTQYF
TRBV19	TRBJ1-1	CAAGPKGLNTEAFF
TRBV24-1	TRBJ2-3	CATSDFLAGATDTQYF
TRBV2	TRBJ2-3	CASSESRARGSTDTQYF
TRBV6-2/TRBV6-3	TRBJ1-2	CASSYTAGDLQSYYGYTF
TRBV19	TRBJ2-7	CASSNSYEQYF
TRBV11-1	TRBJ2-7	CASSLSTGGTPDYEQYF
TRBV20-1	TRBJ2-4	CSAGPRIAKNIQYF
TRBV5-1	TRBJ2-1	CASSFAAGGFYNEQFF
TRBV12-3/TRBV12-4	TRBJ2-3	CASLWAKADTQYF
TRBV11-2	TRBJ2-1	CASSLVSGSGDEQFF
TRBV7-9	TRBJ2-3	CASSLRSPTDTQYF
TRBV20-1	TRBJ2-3	CSASPTDTQYF
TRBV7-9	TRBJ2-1	CASSLGAGGNHNEQFF
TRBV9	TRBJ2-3	CASSVGIDTQYF
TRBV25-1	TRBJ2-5	CASSPRDRSQETQYF
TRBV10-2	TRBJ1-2	CASSDGTGGPYGYTF
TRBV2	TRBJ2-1	CASGGTSGYNEQFF